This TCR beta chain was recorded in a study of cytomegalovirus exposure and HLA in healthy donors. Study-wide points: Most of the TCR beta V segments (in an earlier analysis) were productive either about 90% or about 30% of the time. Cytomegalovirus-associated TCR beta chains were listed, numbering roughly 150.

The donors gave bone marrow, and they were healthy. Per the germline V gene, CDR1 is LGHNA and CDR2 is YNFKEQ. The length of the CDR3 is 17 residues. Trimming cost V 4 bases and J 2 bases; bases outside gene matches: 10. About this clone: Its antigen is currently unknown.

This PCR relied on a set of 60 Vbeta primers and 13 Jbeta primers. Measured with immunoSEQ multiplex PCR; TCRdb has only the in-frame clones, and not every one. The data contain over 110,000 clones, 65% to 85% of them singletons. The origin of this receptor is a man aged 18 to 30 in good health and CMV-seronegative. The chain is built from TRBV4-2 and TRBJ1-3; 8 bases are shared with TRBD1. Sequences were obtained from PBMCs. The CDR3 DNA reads TGTGCCAGCAGCCCCTCTTCAATGGACAGGGCTGGAAACACCATATATTTT. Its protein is CASSPSSMDRAGNTIYF.